This TCR beta chain emerged from a study of T cell repertoires in cytomegalovirus infection. Study in general: Selection of CMV epitopes for the study included recently identified HLA-C-restricted and well-studied HLA-B-restricted ones.

Study-wide results and limits: Ex vivo, HLA-C-restricted CMV-specific TCR beta clonotypes prevailed over the rest of the response. CMV carriers with the relevant HLA were identified by cumulative public TCR beta family frequency.

Concerning this clonotype itself: The antigen is undetermined.

CDR3 size: 17 residues. CDR1 is MNHEY and CDR2 is SMNVEV in the germline V gene (reference sequence). Trimming left V 3 bases short and J 0 bases short, with 17 bases between. TCRdb reprocessed the reads via MiXCR and lists one record per CDR3 protein. This table has approximately 990,000 distinct CDR3 sequences, approximately 30% appearing once. The sample consisted of cultured CD8+ T cells from PBMCs, taken from culture after CMV antigen stimulation. The chain recombines TRBV27 with TRBJ1-2, with D unclear. The sequence came from a human donor in good health (CMV status not recorded). Some clones in this sample may be carry-over from other donors' samples. CDR3 protein: CASSLDGSGTSNYGYTF. In DNA, the CDR3 is TGTGCCAGCAGTTTGGACGGCAGCGGAACTTCTAACTATGGCTACACCTTC.